What follows are 13 T cell receptor beta chains derived from one specimen sequenced in a study of technical replicates of blood from four donors. Sequenced by immunoSEQ multiplex PCR; TCRdb stores in-frame clones only, minus some. The sample includes around 70,000 clones, approximately 95% of them seen just once. The sample consisted of T cells isolated from PBMCs. Source of these receptors: a human donor in good health.

Only one count was recorded for this clone. The V and J genes are TRBV30 and TRBJ1-1; D is undetermined. With 3 bases removed from V and 11 bases from J, the gap between germline ends came to 16 bases. The CDR3 contains 12 residues. Germline CDR1 is GTSNPN and CDR2 is SVGIG (reference sequence). CDR3 region: CAWRVGPRWAFF. The CDR3 DNA sequence: TGTGCCTGGAGAGTCGGCCCGAGGTGGGCTTTCTTT.

The rearrangement uses TRBV11-3 and TRBJ2-4; 14 nucleotides line up with TRBD2. Per germline, CDR1 SGHNT and CDR2 YENEEA. Losses at the gene ends were 3 bases for V and 9 bases for J; bases not matched to a gene: 7. The CDR3 consists of 16 residues. CDR3 amino acids: CASSFGTSGRGGIQYF. The DNA for the CDR3 is TGTGCCAGCAGCTTTGGGACTAGCGGGAGAGGGGGCATTCAGTACTTC.

The chain links TRBV7-9 to TRBJ2-1; 8 bases align to TRBD2. V lost 3 bases and J lost 5; bases outside the gene matches: 6. The CDR3 length is 15 residues. The germline V gene has CDR1 SEHNR and CDR2 FQNEAQ (reference sequence). The CDR3 sequence: CASSFPSGHNNEQFF. CDR3 DNA: TGTGCCAGCAGCTTTCCTAGCGGGCACAACAATGAGCAGTTCTTC.

The chain is built from TRBV5-4 and TRBJ2-3; TRBD2 agrees at 10 bases. With V trimmed by 0 bases and J by 2 bases, 9 bases remained unmatched. The CDR3 contains 18 residues. Germline V CDR1 and CDR2: SGHNT, YYREEE (reference sequence). The CDR3 DNA reads as TGTGCCAGCAGCTTGGGCCTAGCGGGGGTCGTCGCCACAGATACGCAGTATTTT. Translation: CASSLGLAGVVATDTQYF.

The V and J genes are TRBV28 and TRBJ2-1; 10 bases match TRBD1. The CDR3 has 15 residues. V was clipped by 6 bases and J by 4 bases; unmatched bases: 6. Germline V gene lookup returns CDR1 MDHEN and CDR2 SYDVKM. The CDR3 bases are TGTGCCAGCAGGATAGACAGGGGGCTTTACAATGAGCAGTTCTTC. Protein sequence: CASRIDRGLYNEQFF.

J is TRBJ2-7 and V is TRBV9, with a possible D match to TRBD1 (5 bases). Trimming cost V 2 bases and J 2 bases, with 11 bases left between them. This CDR3 spans 14 amino acids. Germline CDR1 reads SGDLS; CDR2 reads YYNGEE. The CDR3 is CASSVQGVPYEQYF. The DNA for the CDR3 is TGTGCCAGCAGCGTCCAGGGTGTCCCCTACGAGCAGTACTTC.

This rearrangement joins TRBV25-1 to TRBJ2-6; no clear D gene. The CDR3 runs to 14 residues. Germline V lookup: CDR1 MGHDK, CDR2 SYGVNS. V was shortened by 6 bases and J by 1 base, with 7 bases between the two germline ends. The chain's CDR3 is CASRSASGANVLTF. The CDR3 nucleotides read TGTGCCAGCAGGAGCGCTTCTGGGGCCAACGTCCTGACTTTC.

V gene TRBV6-5 combines with J gene TRBJ2-7; tentatively, D is TRBD1 (6 bases). From germline, CDR1 is MNHEY and CDR2 SVGAGI. This CDR3 has 14 amino acids. V lost 2 bases and J 1 base, leaving 9 bases between the germline ends. CDR3 in amino acids: CASSYGGGSYEQYF. The CDR3 region has the DNA TGTGCCAGCAGTTACGGGGGCGGGTCCTACGAGCAGTACTTC.

This chain links TRBV4-1 with TRBJ1-1; 8 bases are a match to TRBD1. Per germline, CDR1 MGHRA and CDR2 YSYEKL. Trimming at V came to 1 base and at J to 5 bases, leaving 3 bases not matched to a gene. The CDR3 loop spans 14 amino acids. The CDR3 sequence is CASSQGTGWTEAFF. The CDR3 nucleotides read TGCGCCAGCAGCCAAGGGACAGGGTGGACTGAAGCTTTCTTT.

This clone was counted a few times. V gene TRBV7-2 combines with J gene TRBJ1-3; 10 nucleotides match TRBD1. In germline, CDR1 is SGHTA, CDR2 FQGNSA. The CDR3 length is 16 residues. Trimming took 4 bases from V and 2 from J; bases not matched to a gene: 5. CDR3 in amino acids: CASSSGGTGAGNTIYF. In DNA form, the CDR3 reads TGTGCCAGCAGCTCAGGAGGGACAGGGGCTGGAAACACCATATATTTT.

The chain recombines TRBV14 with TRBJ1-1; 10 bases line up with TRBD1. This CDR3 spans 16 amino acids. V was pared by 4 bases and J by 1 base, with 6 bases of the junction left unmatched. Germline loops: CDR1 SGHDN, CDR2 FVKESK. The CDR3 loop reads CASSRLRTGGNTEAFF. The CDR3 nucleotides read TGTGCCAGCAGCCGTTTAAGGACAGGGGGGAACACTGAAGCTTTCTTT.

CDR3 in DNA: TGTGCCAGCAACCCCCGACAGGGCAATCAGCCCCAGCATTTT. It encodes CASNPRQGNQPQHF. V usage is TRBV2 and J usage is TRBJ1-5, with D possibly being TRBD1 (6 bases). This CDR3 is 14 amino acids long. The germline V and J ends were trimmed by 7 bases and 2 bases, with 12 bases remaining between them. The germline CDR1 and CDR2 sequences are SNHLY and FYNNEI. Combining the CDR3 with reference TRBV2 and TRBJ1-5 gives the whole variable domain EPEVTQTPSHQVTQMGQEVILRCVPISNHLYFYWYRQILGQKVEFLVSFYNNEISEKSEIFDDQFSVERPDGSNFTLKIRSTKLEDSAMYFCASNPRQGNQPQHFGDGTRLSIL.

The V and J genes are TRBV27 and TRBJ2-3; TRBD2 might be the D (6 bases). CDR3 size: 15 residues. V dropped 2 bases and J dropped 2 bases, with 11 bases sitting between them. CDR1 is MNHEY, CDR2 SMNVEV, per germline (reference sequence). CDR3 loop: CASSLPGASTDTQYF. In DNA, the CDR3 is TGTGCCAGCAGTTTACCGGGAGCCTCCACAGATACGCAGTATTTT.